Each of the 20 T cell receptor beta chains below was sequenced from the same sample in a study of cytomegalovirus exposure and HLA in healthy donors. 60 Vbeta and 13 Jbeta primers were used in PCR. Clones were sequenced by immunoSEQ multiplex PCR, and TCRdb holds only the in-frame ones, with some missing. The sample has more than 90,000 clones, roughly 74% seen once; the top ten hold 1.5% to 2%. Sequencing was performed on PBMCs. The receptors were gathered from a woman aged 40 to 50 in good health and CMV-seronegative.

V and J are TRBV6-5 and TRBJ2-7; maybe TRBD1 (5 bases). Germline V gene sequence: CDR1 MNHEY, CDR2 SVGAGI. The CDR3 runs to 14 residues. V lost 4 bases, J lost 4 bases, and 14 bases lay in between. CDR3 region: CASSSIAGMYEQYF. CDR3 in DNA: TGTGCCAGCAGTTCGATCGCAGGGATGTACGAGCAGTACTTC.

The chain combines TRBV7-3 with TRBJ1-2; D may be TRBD1 (6 bases). This CDR3 comprises 15 residues. Germline assignment: CDR1 SGHTA and CDR2 FQGTGA. V was pared by 2 bases and J by 2 bases, with 12 bases between. CDR3 nucleotide sequence: TGTGCCAGCAGCTTAGGGCAGGGGACGAACTATGGCTACACCTTC. Translation: CASSLGQGTNYGYTF. The whole variable domain, filled in from reference TRBV7-3 and TRBJ1-2, reads GAGVSQTPSNKVTEKGKYVELRCDPISGHTALYWYRQSLGQGPEFLIYFQGTGAADDSGLPNDRFFAVRPEGSVSTLKIQRTERGDSAVYLCASSLGQGTNYGYTFGSGTRLTVV.

This clone came up once. The V call is TRBV5-5, the J call TRBJ1-2; perhaps TRBD1 as D (5 bases). V was pared by 6 bases and J by 8 bases, with 14 bases between. The CDR3 is made up of 12 amino acids. Germline CDR1 reads SGHKS; CDR2 reads YYEKEE (reference sequence). CDR3 residues: CASTGASGGYTF. The CDR3 region has the DNA TGTGCCAGCACCGGGGCCAGCGGGGGCTACACCTTC.

The chain carries TRBV5-1 and TRBJ2-3; 11 positions match TRBD2. V dropped 0 bases and J dropped 3; count of bases not matched to a gene: 6. This CDR3 spans 17 amino acids. The germline V gene encodes CDR1 SGHRS and CDR2 YFSETQ. The CDR3 coding sequence is TGCGCCAGCAGCTTGGTCACTAGCGGGAGTACAACAGATACGCAGTATTTT. Protein sequence: CASSLVTSGSTTDTQYF.

The V and J genes are TRBV19 and TRBJ1-1, with no clear D. The CDR3 covers 13 residues. V was shortened by 5 bases and J by 5 bases, with 12 bases between the two germline ends. Germline loops: CDR1 LNHDA, CDR2 SQIVND (reference sequence). The CDR3 nucleotides are TGTGCCAGTAGTGAGGGAGTCGGAACTGAAGCTTTCTTT. Encoded protein: CASSEGVGTEAFF.

This sequence joins TRBV7-6 and TRBJ1-3; TRBD1 is a possible D gene (5 bases). This CDR3 comprises 16 residues. Germline assignment: CDR1 SGHVS and CDR2 FNYEAQ. The germline V and J ends were trimmed by 0 bases and 2 bases, with 11 bases remaining between them. DNA of the CDR3: TGTGCCAGCAGCTTAGCGCAGGGTCGTCCTGGAAACACCATATATTTT. Translating gives CASSLAQGRPGNTIYF. Combining the CDR3 with reference TRBV7-6 and TRBJ1-3 gives the whole variable domain GAGVSQSPRYKVTKRGQDVALRCDPISGHVSLYWYRQALGQGPEFLTYFNYEAQQDKSGLPNDRFSAERPEGSISTLTIQRTEQRDSAMYRCASSLAQGRPGNTIYFGEGSWLTVV.

The rearrangement uses TRBV6-1 and TRBJ2-7; D may be TRBD1 (5 bases). V shed 5 bases and J shed 3 bases, with 17 bases lying between them. The CDR3 is 15 residues long. Looked up from germline, CDR1 is MNHNS and CDR2 is SASEGT. CDR3 residues: CASSLWGTLNYEQYF. CDR3 nucleotides: TGTGCCAGCAGTCTCTGGGGCACACTGAACTACGAGCAGTACTTC.

This sequence joins TRBV27 and TRBJ2-5; possible D gene TRBD2, 6 bases. The germline V gene has CDR1 MNHEY and CDR2 SMNVEV (reference sequence). Trimming took off 6 bases at V and 2 bases at J, with 13 bases between the two ends. The CDR3 runs to 14 residues. This chain's CDR3 is CASSPGVIQETQYF. The CDR3 DNA follows: TGTGCCAGCAGCCCGGGAGTCATTCAAGAGACCCAGTACTTC.

The chain couples TRBV30 to TRBJ1-3; D call uncertain. CDR3 size: 18 residues. Germline lookup yields CDR1 GTSNPN and CDR2 SVGIG (reference sequence). Trimming pared 4 bases from V and 2 bases from J, leaving 24 bases between. CDR3 region: CAWITSQEPAETGNTIYF. CDR3 nucleotide sequence: TGTGCCTGGATCACCTCACAAGAGCCCGCGGAGACTGGAAACACCATATATTTT.

This chain joins TRBV10-1 and TRBJ2-3; 8 bases align to TRBD2. After removal of 4 bases from V and 5 bases from J, the junction contained 14 bases not matched to a gene. CDR3 size: 17 residues. Germline CDR1 WNHNN, CDR2 SYGVQD (reference sequence). The CDR3 DNA follows: TGCGCCAGCAGTGCTTGTCGGGCGGGGGGACAACTAGATACGCAGTATTTT. Protein: CASSACRAGGQLDTQYF.

The chain is built from TRBV9 and TRBJ2-1; D is undetermined. Trimming took off 3 bases at V and 6 bases at J, with 13 bases between the two ends. This CDR3 spans 14 amino acids. Germline values: CDR1 SGDLS, CDR2 YYNGEE. CDR3 sequence (DNA): TGTGCCAGCAGCGACCGTGTTCTAAGCAATGAGCAGTTCTTC. Its translation: CASSDRVLSNEQFF.

The gene calls are TRBV7-3 and TRBJ2-1; TRBD2 agrees at 12 bases. The junction had 6 bases not matched to a gene; V was cut back by 0 bases and J by 6 bases. The germline gives CDR1 SGHTA, CDR2 FQGTGA. This CDR3 spans 17 amino acids. CDR3 DNA: TGTGCCAGCAGCTTAACTCCCCTAGCGGGAGGGCTCAATGAGCAGTTCTTC. Translation: CASSLTPLAGGLNEQFF.

The CDR3 sequence: CASSSPGTSLSYEQYF. CDR3 nucleotides: TGTGCCAGCAGTTCTCCCGGGACTAGCCTTTCCTACGAGCAGTACTTC. The chain links TRBV6-5 to TRBJ2-7, with 9 bases that match TRBD2. The germline gives CDR1 MNHEY, CDR2 SVGAGI. The CDR3 runs 16 residues. J was trimmed by 1 base and V by 4 bases; bases with no gene match: 8.

The CDR3 DNA follows: TGTGCCAGCAGTGACTTGGGGGGAAGCACAGATACGCAGTATTTT. It yields the protein CASSDLGGSTDTQYF. The chain links TRBV6-4 to TRBJ2-3; possibly TRBD2 for D (6 bases). Germline CDR1 is MRHNA and CDR2 is SNTAGT. The CDR3 extends over 15 amino acids. The ends were cut back, 1 base at V and 0 bases at J, with 8 bases in the middle.

The rearrangement joins TRBV28 to TRBJ1-5, with TRBD1 as a possible D gene (5 bases). Germline CDR1 is MDHEN and CDR2 is SYDVKM. Deletions cut 4 bases from V and 4 bases from J, with 14 bases between. This CDR3 spans 15 amino acids. CDR3 bases: TGTGCCAGCAGTTCATTGGCAGGGATTAATCAGCCCCAGCATTTT. Its protein product is CASSSLAGINQPQHF.

The chain combines TRBV5-5 with TRBJ2-3; 13 nucleotides line up with TRBD2. The J segment lost 3 bases and the V segment lost 3 bases, leaving 4 bases of the junction unmatched. CDR3 length equals 16 residues. From germline, CDR1 is SGHKS and CDR2 YYEKEE (reference sequence). CDR3 sequence reads: CASSSGLAGVTDTQYF. Written as DNA, the CDR3 is TGTGCCAGCAGCTCCGGACTAGCGGGAGTAACAGATACGCAGTATTTT.

Written as DNA, the CDR3 is TGTGCCAGCAGTGTGCAGGTATCGGGGGAGCAGTTCTTC. This codes for CASSVQVSGEQFF. The chain carries TRBV2 and TRBJ2-1; D might be TRBD2 (5 bases). Germline V gene lookup returns CDR1 SNHLY and CDR2 FYNNEI. Trimming pared 4 bases from V and 10 bases from J, leaving 14 bases between. The CDR3 contains 13 residues.

The chain couples TRBV5-5 to TRBJ2-7; 7 bases line up with TRBD2. J was trimmed by 6 bases and V by 4 bases; bases with no gene match: 10. This CDR3 has 14 residues. Germline-derived CDR1 and CDR2 are SGHKS and YYEKEE (reference sequence). The CDR3 nucleotides read TGTGCCAGCAGCCCTGGACTAGGAAGTTTCGAGCAGTACTTC. Amino acids: CASSPGLGSFEQYF.

The CDR3 DNA sequence: TGTGCCAGCAGTTACTCTCAATTTACCGGGGAGCTGTTTTTT. The encoded protein is CASSYSQFTGELFF. This chain uses TRBV6-5 with TRBJ2-2; D remains ambiguous. The CDR3 length is 14 residues. Germline V gene lookup returns CDR1 MNHEY and CDR2 SVGAGI. Deletions cut 0 bases from V and 5 bases from J, with 7 bases between.

The chain couples TRBV6-1 to TRBJ2-1; TRBD2 matches at 8 bases. Germline CDR1 reads MNHNS; CDR2 reads SASEGT. V lost 6 bases, J lost 6 bases, and 7 bases stayed unmatched. This CDR3 comprises 14 residues. CDR3 sequence reads: CASRSTSGSNEQFF. As DNA, the CDR3 is TGTGCCAGCAGATCGACAAGCGGGAGCAATGAGCAGTTCTTC.